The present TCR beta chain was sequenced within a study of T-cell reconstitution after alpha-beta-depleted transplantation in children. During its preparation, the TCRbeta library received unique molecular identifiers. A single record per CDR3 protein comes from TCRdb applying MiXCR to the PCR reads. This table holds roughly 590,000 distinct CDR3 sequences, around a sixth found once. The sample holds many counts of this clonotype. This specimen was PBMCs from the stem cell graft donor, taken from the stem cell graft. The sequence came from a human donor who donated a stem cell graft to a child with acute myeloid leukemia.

The CDR3 nucleotides are TGTGCCAGCAGCTCCGCTAGCGGGGGGGCTAGAGATACGCAGTATTTT. As protein: CASSSASGGARDTQYF. This chain connects TRBV7-2 to TRBJ2-3, with 12 nucleotides matching TRBD2. The CDR3 has 16 residues. Trimming cost V 4 bases and J 5 bases; bases outside gene matches: 7. Germline CDR1 and CDR2: SGHTA and FQGNSA.